This TCR beta chain was obtained from a study of blood T cell repertoires in COVID-19. Assay: immunoSEQ multiplex PCR; the TCRdb copy retains only in-frame clones and omits some. The data hold about 250,000 clones, with 75% to 85% observed a single time. Germline V gene lookup returns CDR1 SGHAT and CDR2 FQNNGV. This CDR3 has 15 amino acids. Trimming took off 5 bases at V and 5 bases at J, with 13 bases between the two ends. The V and J genes are TRBV11-2 and TRBJ1-6; D is unclear. This TCR was recovered from a woman in her 70s with acute or convalescent COVID-19. The sequencing input was peripheral blood. Here the CDR3 DNA reads TGTGCCAGCAGCATTTCCGGGAACAATAATTCACCCCTCCACTTT. Protein sequence: CASSISGNNNSPLHF.